This T cell receptor (beta chain) was recovered during a study of cytomegalovirus exposure and HLA in healthy donors. PCR involved 60 Vbeta and 13 Jbeta primers. The protocol was immunoSEQ multiplex PCR, while the TCRdb copy is restricted to in-frame clones and leaves out a portion. There are fewer than 40,000 clones in the sample; 70% to 90% occur only once, and 10% to 12% lies in the top ten. V lost 6 bases and J 2 bases, leaving 16 bases between the germline ends. This CDR3 region has 16 residues. Germline CDR1 MNHNY, CDR2 SVGAGI (reference sequence). Of note for this clone: Its target is unknown.

Points from the study as a whole: According to the study, roughly 180 TCR beta chains were cytomegalovirus-associated. Immune exposure data for these donors was limited to CMV serostatus.

The sample consisted of PBMCs. This chain joins TRBV6-6 and TRBJ1-4; no clear D gene. The TCR sequence derives from a woman aged 40-49 years in good health and CMV-seropositive. The CDR3 DNA follows: TGTGCCAGCAGGGACTTTACCGGCGGTACTAATGAAAAACTGTTTTTT. It yields the protein CASRDFTGGTNEKLFF.